The 28 T cell receptor beta chains listed next were all sequenced from one sample in a study of blood T cell repertoires in COVID-19. Some clones are missing from TCRdb's copy, which holds only in-frame ones; the method was immunoSEQ multiplex PCR. This sample has 200,000 to 250,000 clones, with 88% found just once. The sample taken for sequencing was peripheral blood. Receptor source: a man in his 70s with acute or convalescent COVID-19.

This clone was seen once. This rearrangement joins TRBV7-2 to TRBJ2-7; 7 nucleotides align to TRBD2. Looked up from germline, CDR1 is SGHTA and CDR2 is FQGNSA. The CDR3 runs 15 residues. Trimming cost V 3 bases and J 0 bases; bases outside gene matches: 5. CDR3 sequence reads: CASSLAGVASYEQYF. The CDR3 DNA follows: TGTGCCAGCAGCTTGGCGGGAGTCGCCTCCTACGAGCAGTACTTC.

The chain carries TRBV5-5 and TRBJ2-2, with 7 bases aligning to TRBD2. The V segment lost 4 bases and the J segment 7 bases; nucleotides outside the gene matches: 10. The CDR3 consists of 15 residues. CDR1 is SGHKS and CDR2 is YYEKEE in the germline V gene (reference sequence). The CDR3 DNA sequence: TGTGCCAGCAGCCTCACCGGGAGGAGGAACGGGGAGCTGTTTTTT. Protein: CASSLTGRRNGELFF. Full variable domain (rest looked up from reference TRBV5-5 and TRBJ2-2): DAGVTQSPTHLIKTRGQQVTLRCSPISGHKSVSWYQQVLGQGPQFIFQYYEKEERGRGNFPDRFSARQFPNYSSELNVNALLLGDSALYLCASSLTGRRNGELFFGEGSRLTVL.

This chain joins TRBV19 and TRBJ1-1; 7 bases line up with TRBD1. Germline CDR1 reads LNHDA; CDR2 reads SQIVND (reference sequence). The J segment lost 1 base and the V segment lost 3 bases, leaving 5 bases of the junction unmatched. The CDR3 is 15 amino acids. The CDR3 is CASSIPRTGNTEAFF. CDR3 coding DNA: TGTGCCAGTAGTATCCCTCGGACAGGGAACACTGAAGCTTTCTTT.

V is TRBV7-9 and J is TRBJ1-3, with TRBD1 identical over 7 bases. Per germline, CDR1 SEHNR and CDR2 FQNEAQ (reference sequence). The ends lost 4 bases at V and 1 base at J; junction bases unmatched: 10. The CDR3 covers 17 residues. The CDR3 protein is CASSSSGQELSGNTIYF. In DNA, the CDR3 is TGTGCCAGCAGCTCCTCAGGACAGGAACTATCTGGAAACACCATATATTTT.

In its sample, this clone was seen a few times. The chain joins TRBV6-5 to TRBJ1-1; 7 bases map to TRBD1. Germline CDR1 is MNHEY and CDR2 is SVGAGI. CDR3 length equals 14 residues. V was clipped by 2 bases and J by 4 bases; unmatched bases: 4. The CDR3 DNA reads TGTGCCAGCAGTTACCTACAGGGGATCACTGAAGCTTTCTTT. Residues: CASSYLQGITEAFF.

The V call is TRBV7-2, the J call TRBJ2-5, with 9 nucleotides matching TRBD2. The V gene's germline CDR1 is SGHTA and CDR2 FQGNSA. The CDR3 has 15 amino acids. V lost 5 bases, J lost 4 bases, and 8 bases stayed unmatched. DNA for the CDR3: TGTGCCAGCAGCCCTCTTAGCGGGAGCACAGAGACCCAGTACTTC. Its protein product is CASSPLSGSTETQYF.

As concerns this clone: Compared with germline, one end of the junction differs, possibly owing to a read error. This chain joins TRBV6-1 and TRBJ2-5, with 7 nucleotides matching TRBD1. The germline CDR1 and CDR2 sequences are MNHNS and SASEGT. There are 16 residues in the CDR3. The CDR3 DNA reads as TGTGCCAGCAGGGAAGCCTGGACAGGCCCCATCGGGACCCAGTACTTC. Encoded protein: CASREAWTGPIGTQYF.

This sequence joins TRBV28 and TRBJ1-1; weak D call: TRBD1 (6 bases). Trimming removed 3 bases at V and 1 base at J, with 12 bases between. This CDR3 is 15 amino acids long. Germline V gene data show CDR1 as MDHEN and CDR2 as SYDVKM. The CDR3 coding sequence is TGTGCCAGCAGTTTTTCAGGGGCGAGGAACACTGAAGCTTTCTTT. Translation gives CASSFSGARNTEAFF. The complete variable domain, with remaining parts taken from reference TRBV28 and TRBJ1-1, reads DVKVTQSSRYLVKRTGEKVFLECVQDMDHENMFWYRQDPGLGLRLIYFSYDVKMKEKGDIPEGYSVSREKKERFSLILESASTNQTSMYLCASSFSGARNTEAFFGQGTRLTVV.

This chain links TRBV29-1 with TRBJ2-7; D is possibly TRBD2 (6 bases). Looked up from germline, CDR1 is SQVTM and CDR2 is ANQGSEA. V shed 4 bases and J shed 7 bases, with 17 bases lying between them. This CDR3 region has 13 residues. CDR3 in amino acids: CSVGVWTAGEQYF. DNA for the CDR3: TGCAGCGTTGGTGTGTGGACTGCGGGGGAGCAGTACTTC.

The chain couples TRBV19 to TRBJ2-7, with D perhaps TRBD1 (5 bases). The CDR3 has 15 residues. Germline CDR1 is LNHDA and CDR2 is SQIVND (reference sequence). The V end lost 7 bases, the J end lost 2 bases, and 18 bases lay between the germline ends. CDR3 DNA sequence: TGTGCCAGTAAGGGGTCAGACACTCAGGCCTACGAGCAGTACTTC. Residues: CASKGSDTQAYEQYF.

V and J are TRBV7-9 and TRBJ2-5, with TRBD1 identical over 9 bases. V was clipped by 6 bases and J by 13 bases; unmatched bases: 9. Germline CDR1 reads SEHNR; CDR2 reads FQNEAQ (reference sequence). This CDR3 is built from 12 residues. The CDR3 DNA is TGTGCCAGCAGTTCCCAGGACAGGGGATTGTACTTC. It translates to CASSSQDRGLYF.

The gene calls are TRBV11-2 and TRBJ2-6; 9 bases fit TRBD1. Germline V gives CDR1 SGHAT, CDR2 FQNNGV. J gave up 0 bases and V 3 bases, and 3 bases lay outside the gene matches. The CDR3 is 17 amino acids. The CDR3 region has the DNA TGTGCCAGCAGCTTCCCGGGACAGGGCTCTGGGGCCAACGTCCTGACTTTC. Translation: CASSFPGQGSGANVLTF.

This rearrangement joins TRBV7-2 to TRBJ2-7; D gene ambiguous. Trimming cost V 4 bases and J 0 bases, with 13 bases left between them. The CDR3 has 15 amino acids. Germline V gene data show CDR1 as SGHTA and CDR2 as FQGNSA. The CDR3 DNA is TGTGCCAGCAGCTCAGGATACACTCCCTCCTACGAGCAGTACTTC. Its translation: CASSSGYTPSYEQYF.

The V gene is TRBV28, the J gene TRBJ1-4; D remains ambiguous. The germline V gene has CDR1 MDHEN and CDR2 SYDVKM. The CDR3 runs to 15 residues. V lost 1 base to trimming and J lost 5 bases, with 11 bases between them. The DNA of the CDR3 is TGTGCCAGCAGTTTATTAACAGCCCCAAATGAAAAACTGTTTTTT. Amino acids: CASSLLTAPNEKLFF. Drawing the rest from reference TRBV28 and TRBJ1-4, the complete variable domain is DVKVTQSSRYLVKRTGEKVFLECVQDMDHENMFWYRQDPGLGLRLIYFSYDVKMKEKGDIPEGYSVSREKKERFSLILESASTNQTSMYLCASSLLTAPNEKLFFGSGTQLSVL.

This chain links TRBV4-2 with TRBJ2-1; D might be TRBD2 (6 bases). The CDR3 is 18 residues long. Looked up from germline, CDR1 is LGHNA and CDR2 is YNFKEQ. Trimming left V 1 base short and J 0 bases short, with 16 bases between. The CDR3 protein is CASSQATTSGSSYNEQFF. The CDR3 bases are TGTGCCAGCAGCCAAGCAACAACATCCGGGAGCTCCTACAATGAGCAGTTCTTC.

The chain recombines TRBV18 with TRBJ1-5; weak D call: TRBD1 (5 bases). The CDR3 consists of 15 residues. Germline V gene sequence: CDR1 KGHSH, CDR2 LQKENI. Trimming stripped 3 bases from V and 5 bases from J, with 14 bases between. The CDR3: CASSPLKGNDQPQHF. The CDR3 DNA follows: TGTGCCAGCTCACCTCTAAAGGGGAATGATCAGCCCCAGCATTTT.

V and J are TRBV2 and TRBJ1-1; the match to TRBD1 covers 7 bases. This CDR3 has 14 amino acids. The V and J ends lost 4 bases and 3 bases, in that order; junction bases with no gene match: 5. In germline, CDR1 is SNHLY, CDR2 FYNNEI. For the CDR3, the DNA is TGTGCCAGCAGTGCACAGGGGCAGGACACTGAAGCTTTCTTT. Translation gives CASSAQGQDTEAFF.

This chain joins TRBV3-1 (or the pseudogene TRBV3-2) and TRBJ1-2; no firm D call. Germline V gene lookup returns CDR1 LGHDT and CDR2 YNNKEL (reference sequence). V was pared by 3 bases and J by 1 base, with 21 bases between. The CDR3 covers 18 residues. CDR3 DNA: TGTGCCAGCAGCCACCTAGGCCTGGCAGGACTTCATAACTATGGCTACACCTTC. Amino acid sequence: CASSHLGLAGLHNYGYTF.

The rearrangement links TRBV5-1 to TRBJ2-7; 10 bases fit TRBD2. Trimming removed 2 bases from V and 4 bases from J; junction bases left unmatched: 6. This CDR3 contains 15 residues. Germline V lookup: CDR1 SGHRS, CDR2 YFSETQ. The chain's CDR3 is CASSFLAGESYEQYF. In DNA form, the CDR3 reads TGCGCCAGCAGCTTCCTAGCGGGAGAATCTTACGAGCAGTACTTC. The full variable domain, its missing parts supplied by reference TRBV5-1 and TRBJ2-7, is KAGVTQTPRYLIKTRGQQVTLSCSPISGHRSVSWYQQTPGQGLQFLFEYFSETQRNKGNFPGRFSGRQFSNSRSEMNVSTLELGDSALYLCASSFLAGESYEQYFGPGTRLTVT.

The genes are TRBV7-9 and TRBJ2-7, with 8 bases matching TRBD1. Trimming removed 6 bases from V and 4 bases from J; junction bases left unmatched: 8. This CDR3 region has 14 residues. The germline V gene encodes CDR1 SEHNR and CDR2 FQNEAQ (reference sequence). The CDR3 coding sequence is TGTGCCAGCAGTTCCTCAGGGGGCCCATACGAGCAGTACTTC. It specifies CASSSSGGPYEQYF.

The sample holds a few counts of this clone. This rearrangement joins TRBV6-5 to TRBJ2-3, with a weak D call TRBD1 (6 bases). V lost 2 bases and J lost 2, with 14 bases in between. The CDR3 consists of 16 residues. CDR1 and CDR2 from the germline V gene are MNHEY and SVGAGI. In DNA form, the CDR3 reads TGTGCCAGCAGTTACGGATCCGGGACAAACACAGATACGCAGTATTTT. Translating gives CASSYGSGTNTDTQYF.

The chain links TRBV12-3 or TRBV12-4 to TRBJ2-5; perhaps TRBD1 as D (6 bases). This CDR3 is built from 13 residues. Trimming left V 7 bases short and J 2 bases short, with 11 bases between. In DNA form, the CDR3 reads TGTGCCAGCACCACAGGGCCTCAAGAGACCCAGTACTTC. Translation gives CASTTGPQETQYF.

The V call is TRBV19, the J call TRBJ2-2, with D perhaps TRBD1 (6 bases). Germline CDR1 LNHDA, CDR2 SQIVND (reference sequence). Trimming took off 8 bases at V and 12 bases at J, with 31 bases between the two ends. The length of the CDR3 is 17 residues. The CDR3 protein is CASRPSMWSGTPGKLFF. CDR3 DNA sequence: TGTGCCAGTCGACCAAGCATGTGGTCCGGGACACCGGGGAAGCTGTTTTTT. Together with reference TRBV19 and TRBJ2-2, the CDR3 gives the full variable domain: DGGITQSPKYLFRKEGQNVTLSCEQNLNHDAMYWYRQDPGQGLRLIYYSQIVNDFQKGDIAEGYSVSREKKESFPLTVTSAQKNPTAFYLCASRPSMWSGTPGKLFFGEGSRLTVL.

This clone was picked up a small number of times. The chain combines TRBV6-5 with TRBJ2-7, with D perhaps matching TRBD1 (6 bases). Per germline, CDR1 MNHEY and CDR2 SVGAGI. The CDR3 contains 14 residues. V was shortened by 2 bases and J by 6 bases, with 14 bases between the two germline ends. The DNA for the CDR3 is TGTGCCAGCAGTTACGGGCAGGGGTTATCCGAGCAGTACTTC. Translating it yields CASSYGQGLSEQYF.

V and J are TRBV7-8 and TRBJ1-3, with 7 positions matching TRBD1. With V trimmed by 3 bases and J by 0 bases, 5 bases remained unmatched. The CDR3 contains 16 residues. CDR1 is SGHVS, CDR2 FQNEAQ, per germline. CDR3 sequence: CASSFGTASSGNTIYF. The CDR3, as DNA: TGTGCCAGCAGCTTCGGGACAGCGAGCTCTGGAAACACCATATATTTT. Complete variable domain (other parts from reference TRBV7-8 and TRBJ1-3): GAGVSQSPRYKVAKRGQDVALRCDPISGHVSLFWYQQALGQGPEFLTYFQNEAQLDKSGLPSDRFFAERPEGSVSTLKIQRTQQEDSAVYLCASSFGTASSGNTIYFGEGSWLTVV.

CDR3 loop: CASSPGDDRVAHF. CDR3 nucleotide sequence: TGTGCCAGCAGTCCCGGGGACGACAGGGTGGCGCATTTT. The rearrangement links TRBV12-3 or TRBV12-4 to TRBJ1-5, with 7 bases aligning to TRBD1. The length of the CDR3 is 13 residues. The J segment lost 15 bases and the V segment lost 5 bases, leaving 13 bases of the junction unmatched.

J is TRBJ2-7 and V is TRBV7-2, with D tentatively TRBD2 (6 bases). Germline-derived CDR1 and CDR2 are SGHTA and FQGNSA. The V end lost 7 bases, the J end lost 2 bases, and 18 bases lay between the germline ends. This CDR3 is built from 15 residues. The chain's CDR3 is CASTIGASAAYEQYF. DNA of the CDR3: TGTGCCAGCACCATAGGGGCTAGCGCTGCCTACGAGCAGTACTTC.

This chain joins TRBV10-3 and TRBJ2-1, with 7 bases lining up with TRBD1. Germline trimming cut 11 bases from V and 4 bases from J; bases unmatched to any gene: 5. Germline V lookup: CDR1 ENHRY, CDR2 SYGVKD. This CDR3 has 12 residues. The CDR3, as DNA: TGTGCCTTGAGGGACAGTTACAATGAGCAGTTCTTC. As protein: CALRDSYNEQFF.